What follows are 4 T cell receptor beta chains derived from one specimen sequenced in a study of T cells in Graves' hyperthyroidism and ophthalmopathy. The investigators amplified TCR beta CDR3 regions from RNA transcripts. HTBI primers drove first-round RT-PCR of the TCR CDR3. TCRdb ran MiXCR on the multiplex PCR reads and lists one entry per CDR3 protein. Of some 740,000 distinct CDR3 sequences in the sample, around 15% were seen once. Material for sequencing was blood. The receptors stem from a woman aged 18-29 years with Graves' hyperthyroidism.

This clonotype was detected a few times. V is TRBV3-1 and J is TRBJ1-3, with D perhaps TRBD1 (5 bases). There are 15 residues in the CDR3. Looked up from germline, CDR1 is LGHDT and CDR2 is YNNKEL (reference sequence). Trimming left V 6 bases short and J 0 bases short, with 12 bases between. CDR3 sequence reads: CASSPDRISGNTIYF. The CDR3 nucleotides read TGTGCCAGCAGTCCCGACAGAATCTCTGGAAACACCATATATTTT.

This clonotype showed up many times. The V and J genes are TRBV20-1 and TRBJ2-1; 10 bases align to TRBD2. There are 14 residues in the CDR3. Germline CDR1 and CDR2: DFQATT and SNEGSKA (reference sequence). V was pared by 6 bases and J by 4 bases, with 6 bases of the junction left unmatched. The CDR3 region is CSATLAGPYNEQFF. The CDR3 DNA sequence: TGCAGTGCAACACTAGCGGGACCATACAATGAGCAGTTCTTC.

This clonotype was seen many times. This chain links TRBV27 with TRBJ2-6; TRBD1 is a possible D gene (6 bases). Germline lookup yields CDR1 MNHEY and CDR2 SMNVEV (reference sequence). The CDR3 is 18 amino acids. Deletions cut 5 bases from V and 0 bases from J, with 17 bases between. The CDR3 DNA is TGTGCCAGCAGTGGCCGGACAGTTCTCTTCTCTGGGGCCAACGTCCTGACTTTC. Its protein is CASSGRTVLFSGANVLTF.

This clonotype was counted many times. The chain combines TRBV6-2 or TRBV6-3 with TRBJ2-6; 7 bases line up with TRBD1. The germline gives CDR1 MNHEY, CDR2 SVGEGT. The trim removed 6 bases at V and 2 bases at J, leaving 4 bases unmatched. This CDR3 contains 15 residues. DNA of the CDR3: TGTGCCAGCAGAGAGGACAGGCCTGGGGCCAACGTCCTGACTTTC. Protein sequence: CASREDRPGANVLTF.